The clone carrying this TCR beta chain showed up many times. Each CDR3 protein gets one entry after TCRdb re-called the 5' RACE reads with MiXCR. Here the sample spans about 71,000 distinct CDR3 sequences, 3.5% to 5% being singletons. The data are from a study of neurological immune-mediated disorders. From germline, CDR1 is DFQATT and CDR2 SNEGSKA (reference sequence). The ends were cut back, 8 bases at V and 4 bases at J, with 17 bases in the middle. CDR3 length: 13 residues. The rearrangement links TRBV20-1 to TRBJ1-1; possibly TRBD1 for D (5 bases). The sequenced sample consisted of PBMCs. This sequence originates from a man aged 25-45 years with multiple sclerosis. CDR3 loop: CSPGMGGVTEAFF. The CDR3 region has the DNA TGCAGTCCCGGGATGGGAGGGGTCACTGAAGCTTTCTTT.